This T cell receptor (beta chain) was documented in a study of T cell changes during pregnancy in multiple sclerosis. Sequenced by immunoSEQ multiplex PCR; TCRdb stores in-frame clones only, minus some. The table shows 90,000 to 95,000 clones, with approximately 94% occurring only once. The V gene's germline CDR1 is MNHEY and CDR2 SMNVEV (reference sequence). V trimming: 2 bases; J trimming: 3 bases; junction bases outside the gene matches: 4. This CDR3 has 15 residues. The sample consisted of peripheral blood, taken in the third trimester of pregnancy. This chain links TRBV27 with TRBJ2-5; 9 positions agree with TRBD1. The sequence was obtained from a female donor with multiple sclerosis, enrolled in a pregnancy study. In DNA, the CDR3 is TGTGCCAGCAGTTTAGTTGGGGACAGGGAAGAGACCCAGTACTTC. Its translation: CASSLVGDREETQYF.